This entry features one T cell receptor beta chain sequence. Germline and junction disagree at one end, which may indicate a read error. The data were taken from a study of tumor and adjacent non-tumor tissue in lung cancer. Germline lookup yields CDR1 MNHNS and CDR2 SASEGT. The CDR3 spans 14 residues. RNA was extracted from bulk tissue without any cell sorting. Three rounds of nested PCR, following a modified ARM-PCR protocol, produced the TCRbeta library. From the multiplex PCR reads, TCRdb called clonotypes with MiXCR, one entry per CDR3 protein. In the table there are 75,000 to 80,000 distinct CDR3 sequences, 80% of which are singletons.

The clonotype originates from a woman between 50 and 59 years old with non-small cell lung cancer. The chain uses TRBV6-1 and TRBJ2-2; the D gene is possibly TRBD2 (6 bases). Material: lung tumor tissue. The DNA of the CDR3 is TGTGACATCAGGCGGGACGGGCACACCGAGGAGCTGTTTTTT. Amino acid sequence: CDIRRDGHTEELFF.